This entry describes one TCR beta chain. These data come from a study of T cells after yellow fever vaccination. TCRdb processed the 5' RACE reads anew with MiXCR; each CDR3 protein has one entry. The sample has nearly 350,000 distinct CDR3 sequences; roughly 7.5% are singletons. This CDR3 contains 18 residues. V lost 0 bases and J lost 6, with 21 bases in between. Germline CDR1 and CDR2: LGHNA and YSLEER. The sample consisted of PBMCs, taken roughly 45 days after the first yellow fever vaccination. The TCR sequence derives from a man aged 18 to 29 who received the YFV17D yellow fever vaccine. The V call is TRBV4-3, the J call TRBJ2-1, with unresolved D. The CDR3 DNA follows: TGCGCCAGCAGCCAAGATGCAGGCCCGTACTCACCCTCCAATGAGCAGTTCTTC. This translates into CASSQDAGPYSPSNEQFF.